The 29 T cell receptor beta chains below all came from one sample that was sequenced in a study of blood T cells in healthy people across ages. With a J-beta primer mix and a sample-barcoded 5' primer, a second PCR ran roughly 6 to 12 cycles. In TCRdb, the 5' RACE reads were re-called with MiXCR into one record per CDR3 protein. The sample includes just under 750,000 distinct CDR3 sequences, 22% seen only once; the top ten take roughly 22%. Sequenced: blood. Receptors originate from a man in his 70s in good health.

This clonotype has ten or more counts. The V call is TRBV3-1, the J call TRBJ2-7, with a weak D call TRBD1 (6 bases). CDR1 and CDR2 from the germline V gene are LGHDT and YNNKEL (reference sequence). The length of the CDR3 is 14 residues. Trimming cost V 0 bases and J 0 bases, with 6 bases left between them. CDR3 residues: CASSQETGSYEQYF. The CDR3 DNA reads as TGTGCCAGCAGCCAAGAGACAGGCTCCTACGAGCAGTACTTC.

V and J are TRBV30 and TRBJ2-2; 10 nucleotides align to TRBD1. V trimming: 2 bases; J trimming: 6 bases; junction bases outside the gene matches: 6. The CDR3 is 15 amino acids. CDR1 and CDR2 from the germline V gene are GTSNPN and SVGIG (reference sequence). The chain's CDR3 is CAWSTGTGVSGELFF. Written as DNA, the CDR3 is TGTGCCTGGAGTACCGGGACAGGGGTCTCCGGGGAGCTGTTTTTT. The variable domain in full, with the rest retrieved from reference TRBV30 and TRBJ2-2, is SQTIHQWPATLVQPVGSPLSLECTVEGTSNPNLYWYRQAAGRGLQLLFYSVGIGQISSEVPQNLSASRPQDRQFILSSKKLLLSDSGFYLCAWSTGTGVSGELFFGEGSRLTVL.

The chain links TRBV3-1 to TRBJ1-4; no clear D gene. In germline, CDR1 is LGHDT, CDR2 YNNKEL (reference sequence). This CDR3 spans 16 amino acids. V dropped 4 bases and J dropped 0 bases, with 12 bases sitting between them. The chain's CDR3 is CASSPGWRPTNEKLFF. CDR3 coding DNA: TGTGCCAGCAGCCCAGGTTGGCGCCCAACTAATGAAAAACTGTTTTTT.

This clonotype occurred a few times. This chain joins TRBV5-1 and TRBJ2-3; a possible D gene is TRBD1 (6 bases). CDR1 is SGHRS and CDR2 is YFSETQ in the germline V gene. The CDR3 totals 15 residues. The V gene lost 5 bases and the J gene lost 2 bases, with 15 bases spanning the gap. CDR3 amino acids: CASSWGQGFTDTQYF. The CDR3, as DNA: TGCGCCAGCAGTTGGGGGCAGGGATTCACAGATACGCAGTATTTT.

This clonotype was picked up a small number of times. The chain has TRBV6-1 and TRBJ2-5; 10 bases are a match to TRBD2. J lost 0 bases, V lost 7 bases, and 8 bases had no gene match. The germline gives CDR1 MNHNS, CDR2 SASEGT. This CDR3 has 16 amino acids. In DNA, the CDR3 is TGTGCCAGCAATCCCGCTAGCGGGGGCTACCAAGAGACCCAGTACTTC. Translating it yields CASNPASGGYQETQYF.

V is TRBV6-5 and J is TRBJ1-1; D might be TRBD1 (5 bases). The CDR3 is 15 residues long. V was clipped by 8 bases and J by 4 bases, with 20 bases between them. Germline loops: CDR1 MNHEY, CDR2 SVGAGI. The CDR3 sequence: CASRIGVFGLTEAFF. CDR3 DNA: TGTGCCAGCCGGATAGGGGTTTTTGGTCTCACTGAAGCTTTCTTT.

This clonotype came up many times. V gene TRBV20-1 combines with J gene TRBJ2-4; TRBD1 might be the D (5 bases). The length of the CDR3 is 16 residues. CDR1 is DFQATT, CDR2 SNEGSKA, per germline (reference sequence). V was cut by 3 bases and J by 1 base, with 16 bases left in between. As DNA, the CDR3 is TGCAGTGCTAGTCGGCCCCCTGGGGCGGCCAAAAACATTCAGTACTTC. This sequence encodes CSASRPPGAAKNIQYF.

A word on this clonotype: One junction end does not reproduce the germline sequence, and a read error may be involved. The chain uses TRBV4-1 and TRBJ2-7; the D is unclear. This CDR3 contains 19 residues. CDR1 is MGHRA, CDR2 YSYEKL, per germline. The chain's CDR3 is CAGSQDPGRFGRVWYEQYF. DNA for the CDR3: TGCGCCGGCAGCCAAGACCCCGGCCGTTTCGGACGTGTATGGTACGAGCAGTACTTC.

This clonotype occurred a few times. This chain joins TRBV7-9 and TRBJ1-4; D is unresolved. Trimming stripped 5 bases from V and 1 base from J, with 14 bases between. CDR1 is SEHNR, CDR2 FQNEAQ, per germline (reference sequence). This CDR3 region has 16 residues. The CDR3, as DNA: TGTGCCAGCAGCGCGACAAGGGAGGGAACTAATGAAAAACTGTTTTTT. Translated, it gives CASSATREGTNEKLFF.

This clonotype was picked up one time. The genes are TRBV6-6 and TRBJ2-1; D may be TRBD2 (5 bases). Germline V gives CDR1 MNHNY, CDR2 SVGAGI (reference sequence). CDR3 length equals 17 residues. The germline V and J ends were trimmed by 2 bases and 8 bases, with 22 bases remaining between them. CDR3 sequence reads: CASSYPSITDHSDEQFF. CDR3 in DNA: TGTGCCAGCAGTTACCCGTCGATCACAGACCATAGCGATGAGCAGTTCTTC.

V is TRBV5-1 and J is TRBJ1-1; D may be TRBD1 (5 bases). The CDR3 is made up of 17 amino acids. Trimming took 0 bases from V and 1 from J, leaving 16 bases between them. Germline values: CDR1 SGHRS, CDR2 YFSETQ. The DNA for the CDR3 is TGCGCCAGCAGCTTGGAAGGTTTGGGACGGACGAACACTGAAGCTTTCTTT. Amino acid sequence: CASSLEGLGRTNTEAFF.

There are a few counts of this clonotype. V usage is TRBV6-2 or TRBV6-3 and J usage is TRBJ1-1; TRBD1 is a possible D gene (5 bases). From germline, CDR1 is MNHEY and CDR2 SVGEGT. The CDR3 runs 12 residues. Trimming shortened V by 4 bases and J by 12 bases, and 15 bases separated the two germline ends. The CDR3 DNA reads as TGTGCCAGCAGTTGGCAGGGAGCCTGGTCTTTCTTT. This translates into CASSWQGAWSFF.

The genes are TRBV28 and TRBJ2-7, with 10 bases matching TRBD2. V gave up 3 bases and J gave up 1 base; unmatched junction bases: 6. Germline V CDR1 and CDR2: MDHEN, SYDVKM. CDR3 length: 16 amino acids. The CDR3 region is CASSLGVAGGSYEQYF. The CDR3 DNA reads as TGTGCCAGCAGTTTGGGAGTAGCGGGGGGTTCCTACGAGCAGTACTTC.

The chain employs TRBV5-1 and TRBJ2-7; 9 bases map to TRBD1. In germline, CDR1 is SGHRS, CDR2 YFSETQ. V shed 2 bases and J 3 bases; nucleotides not matched to a gene: 18. The CDR3 sequence is 19 residues long. The CDR3 here is CASSFFIGTGPIFSYEQYF. The CDR3 coding sequence is TGCGCCAGCAGCTTTTTTATCGGGACAGGGCCAATCTTTAGCTACGAGCAGTACTTC.

The chain has TRBV28 and TRBJ2-7; 9 bases align to TRBD1. With V trimmed by 6 bases and J by 2 bases, 2 bases remained unmatched. Germline CDR1 MDHEN, CDR2 SYDVKM. The CDR3 is 13 residues long. The CDR3 DNA reads TGTGCCAGCAGGACAGGGGGAACCTACGAGCAGTACTTC. It translates to CASRTGGTYEQYF.

The chain has TRBV5-1 and TRBJ2-3; 10 bases map to TRBD2. The CDR3 totals 18 residues. CDR1 is SGHRS, CDR2 YFSETQ, per germline. V trimming: 0 bases; J trimming: 2 bases; junction bases outside the gene matches: 9. For the CDR3, the DNA is TGCGCCAGCAGCTTGGGCCCCCTAGCGGGGGTGCCCACAGATACGCAGTATTTT. Translated, it gives CASSLGPLAGVPTDTQYF.

This clonotype was recorded a few times. This rearrangement joins TRBV18 to TRBJ2-5, with D unclear. The tail of the sequence fits TRBJ2-7 better, so the J call may be wrong. This CDR3 has 15 residues. Germline loops: CDR1 KGHSH, CDR2 LQKENI. The CDR3: CASSPGSEIAYEQYF. CDR3 sequence (DNA): TGTGCCAGCTCACCAGGTTCGGAGATAGCCTACGAGCAGTACTTC.

A few counts support this clonotype. The chain carries TRBV2 and TRBJ2-1, with D possibly being TRBD1 or TRBD2 (5 bases each). The ends were cut back, 6 bases at V and 8 bases at J, with 20 bases in the middle. The CDR3 runs to 15 residues. Germline V lookup: CDR1 SNHLY, CDR2 FYNNEI. DNA of the CDR3: TGTGCCAGCAGAAGGGACGGCCAAACCAACCATGAGCAGTTCTTC. This encodes CASRRDGQTNHEQFF.

V gene TRBV11-2 combines with J gene TRBJ1-4, with a weak D call TRBD1 (5 bases). Trimming removed 6 bases from V and 10 bases from J, with 15 bases in between. From germline, CDR1 is SGHAT and CDR2 FQNNGV. The CDR3 extends over 13 amino acids. The CDR3 loop is CASSFGVRGKLFF. In DNA form, the CDR3 reads TGTGCCAGCAGTTTTGGGGTTAGGGGAAAACTGTTTTTT.

This clonotype appeared a few times. The V call is TRBV24-1, the J call TRBJ2-2; D unclear. The CDR3 has 16 residues. The germline gives CDR1 KGHDR, CDR2 SFDVKD. V was pared by 1 base and J by 0 bases, with 8 bases between. CDR3 nucleotide sequence: TGTGCCACCAGTGATTTTTCAGATGCGAACACCGGGGAGCTGTTTTTT. This encodes CATSDFSDANTGELFF.

A note on this clonotype: The CDR3 ends on some other residue instead of the conserved phenylalanine or tryptophan, so this is likely a read error. CDR3 in DNA: TGCAGTGCTAGTCGGGGGGGGCCCTACGAGCAGTACTAC. It translates to CSASRGGPYEQYY. The chain recombines TRBV20-1 with TRBJ2-7, with TRBD2 matching 8 bases. After removal of 3 bases from V and 2 bases from J, the junction contained 3 bases not matched to a gene. Per the germline V gene, CDR1 is DFQATT and CDR2 is SNEGSKA (reference sequence). The CDR3 loop spans 13 amino acids.

On this clonotype: At one boundary the junction diverges from the germline segment, which might be a read error. This chain uses TRBV7-2 with TRBJ2-3; 7 bases are shared with TRBD2. The germline CDR1 and CDR2 sequences are SGHTA and FQGNSA. This CDR3 is built from 14 residues. In nucleotides, the CDR3 is TGTGCCAGCAGCTTAGAGCGGGGCTTCAAGACCCAGTACTTT. The encoded protein is CASSLERGFKTQYF.

CDR3 bases: TGTGCCAGCAGTTTGTTTCCGGACCCTTATGGCTACACCTTC. Translating it yields CASSLFPDPYGYTF. The V call is TRBV12-3 or TRBV12-4, the J call TRBJ1-2; D gene ambiguous. The CDR3 consists of 14 residues. Trimming shortened V by 3 bases and J by 5 bases, and 13 bases separated the two germline ends.

The V and J genes are TRBV19 and TRBJ1-2; D perhaps matches TRBD1 (6 bases). CDR1 is LNHDA and CDR2 is SQIVND in the germline V gene (reference sequence). This CDR3 has 16 amino acids. Trimming took 4 bases from V and 0 from J, leaving 15 bases between them. The CDR3 region has the DNA TGTGCCAGTAGTAACCCCTCCGGACAGACTAACTATGGCTACACCTTC. It codes for CASSNPSGQTNYGYTF.

There are many counts of this clonotype. V is TRBV18 and J is TRBJ1-2, with 8 positions matching TRBD1. V gave up 3 bases and J gave up 8 bases; unmatched junction bases: 5. Germline loops: CDR1 KGHSH, CDR2 LQKENI. This CDR3 has 13 amino acids. CDR3 in amino acids: CASSPGTGFGYTF. Here the CDR3 DNA reads TGTGCCAGCTCACCTGGGACAGGTTTCGGCTACACCTTC.

The chain uses TRBV4-3 and TRBJ1-6; 7 nucleotides match TRBD1. The germline V gene has CDR1 LGHNA and CDR2 YSLEER. V was pared by 3 bases and J by 10 bases, with 9 bases of the junction left unmatched. The CDR3 sequence is 15 residues long. The CDR3 loop reads CASSHHVTGDSPLHF. The CDR3 DNA reads as TGCGCCAGCAGCCACCATGTCACAGGGGACTCACCCCTCCACTTT.

CDR3 protein: CAISDVAGGTDTQYF. As DNA, the CDR3 is TGTGCCATCAGTGATGTAGCGGGGGGCACAGATACGCAGTATTTT. The rearrangement links TRBV10-3 to TRBJ2-3, with 9 bases aligning to TRBD2. The CDR3 consists of 15 residues. CDR1 and CDR2 from the germline V gene are ENHRY and SYGVKD. V was pared by 3 bases and J by 1 base, with 2 bases of the junction left unmatched.

The V and J genes are TRBV5-1 and TRBJ2-1, with TRBD1 matching over 7 bases. CDR1 is SGHRS, CDR2 YFSETQ, per germline. This CDR3 region has 15 residues. The J segment lost 4 bases and the V segment lost 4 bases, leaving 8 bases of the junction unmatched. CDR3 region: CASSGGQPTYNEQFF. CDR3 DNA sequence: TGCGCCAGCAGCGGGGGACAGCCGACATACAATGAGCAGTTCTTC.

This chain joins TRBV12-3 or TRBV12-4 and TRBJ1-4; no reliable D call. V was shortened by 4 bases and J by 4 bases, with 13 bases between the two germline ends. This CDR3 region has 15 residues. This CDR3 reads CASSSPRTLNEKLFF. The CDR3 nucleotides read TGTGCCAGCAGTTCCCCTAGGACCCTTAATGAAAAACTGTTTTTT.